This entry lists 20 T cell receptor beta chains sequenced from one sample in a study of blood T cells in healthy people across ages. Through a sample-barcoded 5' primer and a J-beta primer mix, a second PCR was run for roughly 7 to 11 cycles. TCRdb redid the calling of the 5' RACE reads with MiXCR, one entry per CDR3 protein. The repertoire includes roughly 1,500,000 distinct CDR3 sequences, around 35% of them detected once, and over 9% sits in the top ten. Sequences were obtained from blood. The receptors shown here come from a woman between 25 and 40 years old in good health.

The chain employs TRBV2 and TRBJ2-7; D is unresolved. The ends were cut back, 7 bases at V and 3 bases at J, with 16 bases in the middle. Per the germline V gene, CDR1 is SNHLY and CDR2 is FYNNEI. The CDR3 has 14 amino acids. The CDR3: CASKDRQLGYEQYF. DNA for the CDR3: TGTGCCAGCAAAGATCGACAATTGGGCTACGAGCAGTACTTC.

V gene TRBV28 combines with J gene TRBJ2-1, with 11 bases lining up with TRBD2. Germline V lookup: CDR1 MDHEN, CDR2 SYDVKM. V dropped 3 bases and J dropped 6; count of bases not matched to a gene: 10. This CDR3 has 17 amino acids. CDR3 DNA sequence: TGTGCCAGCAGTTTCCCCACACTAGCGGGAGACCCCAATGAGCAGTTCTTC. This gives the protein CASSFPTLAGDPNEQFF.

The chain is built from TRBV5-1 and TRBJ2-5, with a possible D match to TRBD2 (6 bases). The J call may be in error: the DNA end matches TRBJ2-7 better. The V gene's germline CDR1 is SGHRS and CDR2 YFSETQ. The CDR3 has 15 amino acids. CDR3 protein: CASSPGVAYQDEQYF. Here the CDR3 DNA reads TGCGCCAGCAGCCCGGGGGTAGCCTATCAGGACGAGCAGTACTTC.

Only a few counts were recorded for this clonotype. The chain employs TRBV9 and TRBJ2-7; D is undetermined. The ends were cut back, 2 bases at V and 7 bases at J, with 19 bases in the middle. Per germline, CDR1 SGDLS and CDR2 YYNGEE. CDR3 size: 15 residues. The CDR3 spells CASSVGPGMSPEQYF. The CDR3 DNA reads as TGTGCCAGCAGCGTTGGACCGGGCATGTCTCCGGAGCAGTACTTC. The full variable domain, with the rest looked up from reference TRBV9 and TRBJ2-7, is DSGVTQTPKHLITATGQRVTLRCSPRSGDLSVYWYQQSLDQGLQFLIQYYNGEERAKGNILERFSAQQFPDLHSELNLSSLELGDSALYFCASSVGPGMSPEQYFGPGTRLTVT.

This clonotype has a handful of counts. The gene calls are TRBV4-1 and TRBJ1-3; D is ambiguous. The ends were cut back, 1 base at V and 7 bases at J, with 8 bases in the middle. CDR3 length equals 13 residues. CDR1 MGHRA and CDR2 YSYEKL come from the germline V gene. CDR3 loop: CASSQVGGNTIYF. The CDR3 DNA is TGCGCCAGCAGCCAAGTTGGCGGGAACACCATATATTTT.

This clonotype has a handful of counts. The rearrangement joins TRBV12-3 or TRBV12-4 to TRBJ2-3; no definite D call. This CDR3 contains 15 residues. Trimming removed 5 bases at V and 1 base at J, with 13 bases between. As DNA, the CDR3 is TGTGCCAGCAGTGACTCGGTTTTACGCACAGATACGCAGTATTTT. This translates into CASSDSVLRTDTQYF.

This rearrangement joins TRBV4-2 to TRBJ2-3; TRBD2 matches 10 bases. Germline CDR1 LGHNA, CDR2 YNFKEQ. V lost 1 base to trimming and J lost 1 base; unmatched junction nucleotides: 2. CDR3 length equals 16 residues. The CDR3 region has the DNA TGTGCCAGCAGCCAAGCCGGGACTAGCGGCACAGATACGCAGTATTTT. The encoded protein is CASSQAGTSGTDTQYF.

This chain links TRBV5-1 with TRBJ2-7; D gene unclear. CDR1 and CDR2 from the germline V gene are SGHRS and YFSETQ. CDR3 length equals 15 residues. With 0 bases removed from V and 0 bases from J, the gap between germline ends came to 10 bases. The CDR3, as DNA: TGCGCCAGCAGCTTGGAGTCTCTGAGCTCCTACGAGCAGTACTTC. Translation gives CASSLESLSSYEQYF.

This clonotype showed up just a few times. This chain joins TRBV5-1 and TRBJ1-6; perhaps TRBD1 as D (6 bases). The ends were cut back, 5 bases at V and 8 bases at J, with 11 bases in the middle. CDR1 and CDR2 (germline): SGHRS, YFSETQ. This CDR3 spans 13 amino acids. The DNA of the CDR3 is TGCGCCAGCAGAGATAACAGGGATTCACCCCTCCACTTT. Residues: CASRDNRDSPLHF.

This clonotype was seen many times. The chain recombines TRBV29-1 with TRBJ2-7, with D possibly matching TRBD1 (6 bases). Between the trimmed V and J ends, which lost 0 bases and 6 bases, there was a span of 18 bases. Germline CDR1 is SQVTM and CDR2 is ANQGSEA. The CDR3 is 15 amino acids. The CDR3 region is CSVEDQVRVGGEQYF. The CDR3 nucleotides are TGCAGCGTTGAAGATCAAGTCAGGGTAGGGGGCGAGCAGTACTTC.

The chain couples TRBV6-1 to TRBJ1-2; D might be TRBD1 (5 bases). This CDR3 is 14 amino acids long. Germline-derived CDR1 and CDR2 are MNHNS and SASEGT. Trimming stripped 8 bases from V and 3 bases from J, with 16 bases between. The CDR3 spells CASDARAGYYGYTF. In DNA, the CDR3 is TGTGCCAGCGACGCCAGGGCAGGGTACTATGGCTACACCTTC.

The V call is TRBV18, the J call TRBJ2-7; D could derive from TRBD1 or TRBD2 (5 bases each). Germline-derived CDR1 and CDR2 are KGHSH and LQKENI. This CDR3 has 13 amino acids. V lost 3 bases, J lost 6 bases, and 12 bases lay in between. CDR3: CASSPVGEGEQYF. The CDR3 coding sequence is TGTGCCAGCTCACCTGTGGGGGAAGGCGAGCAGTACTTC.

The gene calls are TRBV10-3 and TRBJ1-3; D is perhaps TRBD1 (6 bases). Germline-derived CDR1 and CDR2 are ENHRY and SYGVKD. The V gene lost 6 bases and the J gene lost 0 bases, with 15 bases spanning the gap. The CDR3 is 16 residues long. The CDR3 spells CAIRGVGQNSGNTIYF. In DNA form, the CDR3 reads TGTGCCATCAGGGGAGTAGGACAGAACTCTGGAAACACCATATATTTT.

This clonotype has more than one count but fewer than ten. The gene calls are TRBV7-2 and TRBJ2-3; TRBD2 matches at 7 bases. The CDR3 has 15 residues. Trimming removed 5 bases from V and 0 bases from J; junction bases left unmatched: 5. Germline CDR1 is SGHTA and CDR2 is FQGNSA. The chain's CDR3 is CASSILAESTDTQYF. CDR3 sequence (DNA): TGTGCCAGCAGCATCCTAGCGGAAAGCACAGATACGCAGTATTTT.

This clonotype was counted a few times. The V gene is TRBV27, the J gene TRBJ2-1; 16 nucleotides align to TRBD2. The germline CDR1 and CDR2 sequences are MNHEY and SMNVEV (reference sequence). This CDR3 is built from 17 residues. After removal of 6 bases from V and 2 bases from J, the junction contained 4 bases not matched to a gene. The CDR3 DNA is TGTGCCAGCAGCGGGACTAGCGGGGGGGCAGCCTACAATGAGCAGTTCTTC. It is translated as CASSGTSGGAAYNEQFF.

The CDR3 coding sequence is TGTGCCAGCAATCGAGGGAACAGGGACAATGAGCAGTTCTTC. It is translated as CASNRGNRDNEQFF. This chain joins TRBV12-3 or TRBV12-4 and TRBJ2-1; possible D gene TRBD1, 6 bases. V was pared by 7 bases and J by 5 bases, with 15 bases between. The CDR3 runs to 14 residues.

This clonotype was counted ten times or more. This chain links TRBV4-1 with TRBJ2-7; tentatively, D is TRBD2 (7 bases). Looked up from germline, CDR1 is MGHRA and CDR2 is YSYEKL. This CDR3 has 18 residues. V was shortened by 0 bases and J by 2 bases, with 20 bases between the two germline ends. This CDR3 reads CASSQDGRVGGRPYEQYF. The DNA of the CDR3 is TGCGCCAGCAGCCAAGATGGACGGGTCGGGGGGCGCCCCTACGAGCAGTACTTC.

This clonotype was seen only a few times. This chain uses TRBV5-1 with TRBJ2-7; TRBD2 agrees at 9 bases. The CDR3 runs 16 residues. Germline lookup yields CDR1 SGHRS and CDR2 YFSETQ. V was pared by 0 bases and J by 4 bases, with 8 bases of the junction left unmatched. The CDR3 nucleotides read TGCGCCAGCAGCTTGGGAGAGCGGGGGGCGCTATACGAGCAGTACTTC. Protein product: CASSLGERGALYEQYF. Complete variable domain (other parts from reference TRBV5-1 and TRBJ2-7): KAGVTQTPRYLIKTRGQQVTLSCSPISGHRSVSWYQQTPGQGLQFLFEYFSETQRNKGNFPGRFSGRQFSNSRSEMNVSTLELGDSALYLCASSLGERGALYEQYFGPGTRLTVT.

This clonotype was counted only a few times. The chain has TRBV12-3 or TRBV12-4 and TRBJ2-3; TRBD2 agrees at 9 bases. The CDR3 is 17 residues long. V lost 5 bases and J lost 2; bases outside the gene matches: 11. CDR3 sequence reads: CASSPNIAGAHTDTQYF. DNA for the CDR3: TGTGCCAGCAGTCCAAACATAGCGGGGGCGCACACAGATACGCAGTATTTT.

The genes are TRBV5-1 and TRBJ2-5; the D is unclear. Germline CDR1 is SGHRS and CDR2 is YFSETQ. CDR3 length equals 11 residues. Trimming left V 6 bases short and J 8 bases short, with 11 bases between. CDR3 coding DNA: TGCGCCAGCACCCTCGGAACAACCCAGTACTTC. Protein sequence: CASTLGTTQYF.